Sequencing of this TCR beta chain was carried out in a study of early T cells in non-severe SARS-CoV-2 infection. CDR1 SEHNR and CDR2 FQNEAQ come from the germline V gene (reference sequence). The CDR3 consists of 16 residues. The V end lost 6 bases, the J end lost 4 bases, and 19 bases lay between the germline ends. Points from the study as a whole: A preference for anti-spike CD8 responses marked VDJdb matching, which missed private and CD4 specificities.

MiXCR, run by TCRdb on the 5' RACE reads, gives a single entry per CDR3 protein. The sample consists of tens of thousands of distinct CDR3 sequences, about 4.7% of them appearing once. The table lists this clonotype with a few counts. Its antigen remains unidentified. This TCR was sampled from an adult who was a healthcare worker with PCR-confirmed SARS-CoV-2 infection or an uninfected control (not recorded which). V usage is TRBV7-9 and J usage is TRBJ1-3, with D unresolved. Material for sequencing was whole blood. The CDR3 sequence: CASSPPGPKEGNTIYF. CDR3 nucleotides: TGTGCCAGCAGTCCGCCCGGGCCCAAAGAGGGAAACACCATATATTTT.